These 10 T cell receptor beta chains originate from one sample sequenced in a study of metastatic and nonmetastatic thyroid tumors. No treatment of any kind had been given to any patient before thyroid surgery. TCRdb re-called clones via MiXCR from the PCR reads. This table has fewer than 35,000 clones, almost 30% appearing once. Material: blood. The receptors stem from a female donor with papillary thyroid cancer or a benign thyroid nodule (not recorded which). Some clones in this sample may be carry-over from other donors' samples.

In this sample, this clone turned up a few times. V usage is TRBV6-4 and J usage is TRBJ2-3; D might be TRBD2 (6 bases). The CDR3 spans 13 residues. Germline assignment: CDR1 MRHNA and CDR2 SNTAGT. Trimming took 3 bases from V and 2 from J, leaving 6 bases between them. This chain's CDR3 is CASSERDTDTQYF. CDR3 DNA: TGTGCCAGCAGTGAGCGGGACACAGATACGCAGTATTTT.

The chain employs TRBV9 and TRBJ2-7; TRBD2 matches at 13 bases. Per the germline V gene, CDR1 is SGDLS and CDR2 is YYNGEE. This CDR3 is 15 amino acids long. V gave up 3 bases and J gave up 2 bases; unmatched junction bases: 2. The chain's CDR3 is CASSAGTSGTYEQYF. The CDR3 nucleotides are TGTGCCAGCAGCGCCGGGACTAGCGGGACCTACGAGCAGTACTTC.

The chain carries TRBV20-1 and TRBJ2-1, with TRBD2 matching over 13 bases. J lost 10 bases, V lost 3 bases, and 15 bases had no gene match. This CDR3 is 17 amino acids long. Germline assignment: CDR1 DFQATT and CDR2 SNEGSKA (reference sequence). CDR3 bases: TGCAGTGCTAGCGCTGCTGACGGGACTAGCGGGACGGGAGAGCAGTTCTTC. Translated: CSASAADGTSGTGEQFF.

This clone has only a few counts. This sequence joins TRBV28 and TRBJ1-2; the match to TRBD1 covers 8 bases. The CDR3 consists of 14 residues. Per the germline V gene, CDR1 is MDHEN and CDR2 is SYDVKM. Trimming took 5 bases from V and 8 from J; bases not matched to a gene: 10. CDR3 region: CASSGGDRGGGYTF. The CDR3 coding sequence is TGTGCCAGCAGTGGGGGCGACAGGGGTGGAGGCTACACCTTC.

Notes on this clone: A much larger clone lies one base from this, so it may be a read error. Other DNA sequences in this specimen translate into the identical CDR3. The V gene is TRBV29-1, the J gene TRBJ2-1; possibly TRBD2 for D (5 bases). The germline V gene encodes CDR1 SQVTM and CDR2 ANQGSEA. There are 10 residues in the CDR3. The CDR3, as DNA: TGTAGCGTCAAGAACAATGAGCAGTTCTTC. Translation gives CSVKNNEQFF.

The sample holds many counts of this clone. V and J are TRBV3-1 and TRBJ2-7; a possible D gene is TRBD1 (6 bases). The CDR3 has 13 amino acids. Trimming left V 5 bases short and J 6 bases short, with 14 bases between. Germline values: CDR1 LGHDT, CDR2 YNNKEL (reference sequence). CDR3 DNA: TGTGCCAGCAGCTGGGGACAAAACGCCGAGCAGTACTTC. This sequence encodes CASSWGQNAEQYF.

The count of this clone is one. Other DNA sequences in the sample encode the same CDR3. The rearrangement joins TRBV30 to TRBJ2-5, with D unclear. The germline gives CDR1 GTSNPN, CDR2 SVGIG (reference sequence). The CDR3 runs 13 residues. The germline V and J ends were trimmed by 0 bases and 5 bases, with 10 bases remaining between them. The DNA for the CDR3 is TGTGCCTGGAGTGTAGGCCTAGAGGAGACCCAGTACTTC. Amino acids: CAWSVGLEETQYF.

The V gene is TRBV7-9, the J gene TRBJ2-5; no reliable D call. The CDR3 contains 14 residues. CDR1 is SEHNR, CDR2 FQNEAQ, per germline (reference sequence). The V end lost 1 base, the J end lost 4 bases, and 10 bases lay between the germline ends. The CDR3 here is CASSLGQAGETQYF. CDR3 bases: TGTGCCAGCAGCTTAGGGCAGGCCGGAGAGACCCAGTACTTC.

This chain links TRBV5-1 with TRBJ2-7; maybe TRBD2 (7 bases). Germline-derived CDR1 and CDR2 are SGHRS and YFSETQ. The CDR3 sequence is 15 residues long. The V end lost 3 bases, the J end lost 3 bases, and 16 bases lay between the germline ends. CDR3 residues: CASSSESGTIYEQYF. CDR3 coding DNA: TGCGCCAGCAGCTCCGAGAGCGGGACAATCTACGAGCAGTACTTC.

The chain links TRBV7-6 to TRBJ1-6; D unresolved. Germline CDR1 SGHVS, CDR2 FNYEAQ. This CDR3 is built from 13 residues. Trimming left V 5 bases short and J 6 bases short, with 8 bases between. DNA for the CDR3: TGTGCCAGCAGCCGGACGGTTAATTCACCCCTCCACTTT. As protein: CASSRTVNSPLHF.